These 30 T cell receptor beta chains were sequenced from one sample in a study of blood T cell repertoires in COVID-19. Generated by immunoSEQ multiplex PCR, the TCRdb table keeps only in-frame clones and is missing some. Among about 490,000 clones listed, 80% to 90% were seen once. The material sequenced was peripheral blood. All receptors come from a human donor in a cohort sampled during active COVID-19.

This clone has just one count. Different DNA sequences within this sample yield the same CDR3. The chain has TRBV28 and TRBJ2-3; D is uncertain. The length of the CDR3 is 12 residues. Germline assignment: CDR1 MDHEN and CDR2 SYDVKM. V lost 2 bases and J 8 bases, leaving 8 bases between the germline ends. The CDR3 sequence is CASSLPPGTQYF. CDR3 nucleotide sequence: TGTGCCAGCAGTTTACCCCCCGGTACGCAGTATTTT.

With regard to this clone: Other DNA sequences in this sample translate to the same CDR3. The rearrangement links TRBV19 to TRBJ1-1, with TRBD1 as a possible D gene (5 bases). CDR1 is LNHDA and CDR2 is SQIVND in the germline V gene (reference sequence). CDR3 length equals 13 residues. V lost 4 bases and J lost 2, with 8 bases in between. DNA for the CDR3: TGTGCCAGTAGTACGACAGCAAACACTGAAGCTTTCTTT. This encodes CASSTTANTEAFF.

This chain uses TRBV7-2 with TRBJ1-4; TRBD1 agrees at 9 bases. The CDR3 length is 17 residues. Germline V lookup: CDR1 SGHTA, CDR2 FQGNSA. V gave up 4 bases and J gave up 5 bases; unmatched junction bases: 11. This CDR3 is CASSSGTGWTRNEKLFF. The CDR3 DNA reads TGTGCCAGCAGCTCCGGGACAGGGTGGACCCGAAATGAAAAACTGTTTTTT.

This rearrangement joins TRBV19 to TRBJ2-7; 9 bases line up with TRBD1. The CDR3 is made up of 13 amino acids. Germline V lookup: CDR1 LNHDA, CDR2 SQIVND (reference sequence). V trimming: 6 bases; J trimming: 7 bases; junction bases outside the gene matches: 7. In DNA form, the CDR3 reads TGTGCCAGTAGGATACAGGGGGCTGGTGAGCAGTACTTC. This gives the protein CASRIQGAGEQYF.

The V gene is TRBV6-5, the J gene TRBJ1-3; 7 nucleotides match TRBD1. Germline V gene data show CDR1 as MNHEY and CDR2 as SVGAGI. V shed 6 bases and J 4 bases; nucleotides not matched to a gene: 9. CDR3 length: 15 amino acids. The CDR3 here is CASSQPGQTGNTIYF. The CDR3 nucleotides read TGTGCCAGCAGCCAACCGGGACAGACAGGAAACACCATATATTTT.

Points on this clone: At one end, the junction sequence differs from germline, possibly due to a read error. The J gene is TRBJ1-2, the V gene TRBV29-1; possibly TRBD1 for D (5 bases). The germline CDR1 and CDR2 sequences are SQVTM and ANQGSEA. This CDR3 has 10 residues. In DNA, the CDR3 is TGCAGCGTTGAATTAGGGGTAGTGGCCTTC. Its protein is CSVELGVVAF.

The chain joins TRBV7-2 to TRBJ1-1; 7 bases align to TRBD1. J gave up 3 bases and V 5 bases, and 15 bases lay outside the gene matches. The CDR3 has 17 amino acids. CDR1 SGHTA and CDR2 FQGNSA come from the germline V gene. The CDR3 DNA reads as TGTGCCAGCAGCCCCCTAGTCGGACAGGTAGATTACACTGAAGCTTTCTTT. This encodes CASSPLVGQVDYTEAFF.

The genes are TRBV28 and TRBJ1-1, with TRBD1 identical over 7 bases. The germline V gene has CDR1 MDHEN and CDR2 SYDVKM. Trimming at V came to 10 bases and at J to 1 base, leaving 3 bases not matched to a gene. The CDR3 contains 12 residues. Here the CDR3 reads CAIKGANTEAFF. Here the CDR3 DNA reads TGTGCCATCAAGGGGGCGAACACTGAAGCTTTCTTT. Full variable domain (rest looked up from reference TRBV28 and TRBJ1-1): DVKVTQSSRYLVKRTGEKVFLECVQDMDHENMFWYRQDPGLGLRLIYFSYDVKMKEKGDIPEGYSVSREKKERFSLILESASTNQTSMYLCAIKGANTEAFFGQGTRLTVV.

CDR3 sequence reads: CASSRIRGYYEQYF. CDR3 DNA sequence: TGTGCCAGCAGCCGGATAAGGGGCTACTACGAGCAGTACTTC. This chain joins TRBV7-3 and TRBJ2-7; D perhaps matches TRBD1 (5 bases). This CDR3 has 14 residues. Germline V gives CDR1 SGHTA, CDR2 FQGTGA. Trimming stripped 5 bases from V and 3 bases from J, with 14 bases between.

The J gene is TRBJ1-3, the V gene TRBV28; D is ambiguous. The V gene's germline CDR1 is MDHEN and CDR2 SYDVKM. This CDR3 contains 15 residues. Trimming removed 5 bases at V and 2 bases at J, with 13 bases between. The CDR3 spells CASSPEQTTGNTIYF. The CDR3 region has the DNA TGTGCCAGCAGTCCAGAACAGACTACTGGAAACACCATATATTTT.

The rearrangement joins TRBV5-4 to TRBJ1-1; D is possibly TRBD1 (6 bases). CDR1 and CDR2 from the germline V gene are SGHNT and YYREEE (reference sequence). V lost 2 bases and J 3 bases, leaving 23 bases between the germline ends. This CDR3 region has 18 residues. CDR3 region: CASSFGLRGRGGDTEAFF. CDR3 coding DNA: TGTGCCAGCAGCTTTGGGTTGCGGGGGCGAGGGGGTGACACTGAAGCTTTCTTT. Supplemented by reference TRBV5-4 and TRBJ1-1, the full variable domain reads ETGVTQSPTHLIKTRGQQVTLRCSSQSGHNTVSWYQQALGQGPQFIFQYYREEENGRGNFPPRFSGLQFPNYSSELNVNALELDDSALYLCASSFGLRGRGGDTEAFFGQGTRLTVV.

The chain links TRBV19 to TRBJ1-2; D may be TRBD1 (6 bases). Trimming left V 5 bases short and J 4 bases short, with 17 bases between. Germline values: CDR1 LNHDA, CDR2 SQIVND (reference sequence). The CDR3 contains 15 residues. The CDR3 sequence is CASSPPGQNFYGYTF. The CDR3 nucleotides are TGTGCCAGTAGTCCCCCCGGACAGAATTTCTATGGCTACACCTTC.

V is TRBV19 and J is TRBJ1-5, with D possibly being TRBD1 (6 bases). Germline V gene data show CDR1 as LNHDA and CDR2 as SQIVND (reference sequence). V was shortened by 5 bases and J by 3 bases, with 11 bases between the two germline ends. The CDR3 is made up of 14 amino acids. The CDR3 region is CASSRTGINQPQHF. The CDR3 DNA reads TGTGCCAGTAGTCGCACAGGGATCAATCAGCCCCAGCATTTT.

The chain is built from TRBV5-5 and TRBJ2-1, with a possible D match to TRBD2 (6 bases). Trimming cost V 5 bases and J 1 base, with 13 bases left between them. The CDR3 loop spans 15 amino acids. Germline V gene lookup returns CDR1 SGHKS and CDR2 YYEKEE (reference sequence). Here the CDR3 reads CASSLSGRSYNEQFF. The CDR3 DNA reads TGTGCCAGCAGTTTAAGCGGGCGATCCTACAATGAGCAGTTCTTC.

Points on this clone: Germline is not matched at one junction end, which may reflect a read error. This chain links TRBV18 with TRBJ2-2; no clear D gene. This CDR3 has 16 amino acids. Looked up from germline, CDR1 is KGHSH and CDR2 is LQKENI. As DNA, the CDR3 is TGTGCCAGCTCATCTCTAGTAGCCTCGAACACCAGGGAGCTGTTTTTT. Amino acids: CASSSLVASNTRELFF.

This chain uses TRBV29-1 with TRBJ1-2; 7 nucleotides line up with TRBD1. V shed 4 bases and J 4 bases; nucleotides not matched to a gene: 0. There are 11 residues in the CDR3. In germline, CDR1 is SQVTM, CDR2 ANQGSEA. Written as DNA, the CDR3 is TGCAGCGTTGGGGACAGCTATGGCTACACCTTC. Translation: CSVGDSYGYTF.

The chain couples TRBV2 to TRBJ2-7; TRBD2 aligns across 8 bases. Germline V gives CDR1 SNHLY, CDR2 FYNNEI. The CDR3 length is 15 residues. V lost 5 bases, J lost 3 bases, and 9 bases stayed unmatched. In nucleotides, the CDR3 is TGTGCCAGCAGTCTACCCTCGGGAGGGTTCTACGAGCAGTACTTC. Amino acids: CASSLPSGGFYEQYF.

The V call is TRBV19, the J call TRBJ2-5; 8 bases align to TRBD1. The V gene's germline CDR1 is LNHDA and CDR2 SQIVND (reference sequence). CDR3 length: 14 residues. J lost 4 bases, V lost 1 base, and 2 bases had no gene match. CDR3 nucleotide sequence: TGTGCCAGTAGTATAGGCGACAGGGGAGAGACCCAGTACTTC. Its protein is CASSIGDRGETQYF.

The chain is built from TRBV9 and TRBJ2-1, with D perhaps matching TRBD2 (6 bases). The ends were cut back, 4 bases at V and 4 bases at J, with 12 bases in the middle. The CDR3 loop spans 14 amino acids. Germline V lookup: CDR1 SGDLS, CDR2 YYNGEE. Here the CDR3 reads CASSTGVQYNEQFF. The DNA for the CDR3 is TGTGCCAGCAGCACGGGAGTTCAATACAATGAGCAGTTCTTC.

CDR3 nucleotides: TGTGCCAGCAGTTCAATTACGGGAGGTACCCTCTATGGCTACACCTTC. Its protein is CASSSITGGTLYGYTF. V usage is TRBV7-2 and J usage is TRBJ1-2; D gene uncertain. Per the germline V gene, CDR1 is SGHTA and CDR2 is FQGNSA. V was trimmed by 6 bases and J by 4 bases, leaving 21 bases between them. This CDR3 has 16 residues.

The genes are TRBV6-2 or TRBV6-3 and TRBJ2-1, with a weak D call TRBD2 (6 bases). CDR1 MNHEY and CDR2 SVGEGT come from the germline V gene. CDR3 length: 15 amino acids. Between the trimmed V and J ends, which lost 5 bases and 1 base, there was a span of 12 bases. The CDR3 loop is CASSPAGSSYNEQFF. Written as DNA, the CDR3 is TGTGCCAGCAGTCCGGCGGGGTCATCCTACAATGAGCAGTTCTTC.

This clone showed up just once. The chain employs TRBV4-2 and TRBJ1-1; 7 bases map to TRBD1. Trimming at V came to 5 bases and at J to 5 bases, leaving 8 bases not matched to a gene. The CDR3 has 14 amino acids. CDR1 and CDR2 (germline): LGHNA, YNFKEQ. The CDR3 sequence: CASSIGGADTEAFF. The CDR3 bases are TGTGCCAGCAGCATAGGGGGCGCGGATACTGAAGCTTTCTTT.

The rearrangement uses TRBV7-2 and TRBJ2-2; 7 nucleotides match TRBD2. V gave up 6 bases and J gave up 4 bases; unmatched junction bases: 11. This CDR3 has 16 amino acids. In germline, CDR1 is SGHTA, CDR2 FQGNSA. The CDR3 nucleotides are TGTGCCAGCAGACGTACGGGAGGAGCCGGCACCGGGGAGCTGTTTTTT. Its protein is CASRRTGGAGTGELFF. The complete variable domain, with remaining parts taken from reference TRBV7-2 and TRBJ2-2, reads GAGVSQSPSNKVTEKGKDVELRCDPISGHTALYWYRQSLGQGLEFLIYFQGNSAPDKSGLPSDRFSAERTGGSVSTLTIQRTQQEDSAVYLCASRRTGGAGTGELFFGEGSRLTVL.

The CDR3: CASSLSRGRGYGYTF. The CDR3, as DNA: TGTGCCAGCAGTTTATCCAGGGGGCGGGGGTATGGCTACACCTTC. J is TRBJ1-2 and V is TRBV27, with 8 bases aligning to TRBD1. Germline V gene data show CDR1 as MNHEY and CDR2 as SMNVEV (reference sequence). The CDR3 is made up of 15 amino acids. Trimming cost V 0 bases and J 5 bases; bases outside gene matches: 5.

This chain uses TRBV11-2 with TRBJ1-3; a possible D gene is TRBD1 (6 bases). Trimming took 5 bases from V and 4 from J, leaving 18 bases between them. The germline V gene has CDR1 SGHAT and CDR2 FQNNGV. There are 16 residues in the CDR3. The CDR3 loop reads CASSPSRAQGGNTIYF. Here the CDR3 DNA reads TGTGCCAGCAGCCCCTCTAGGGCGCAGGGGGGAAACACCATATATTTT. Combining the CDR3 with reference TRBV11-2 and TRBJ1-3 gives the whole variable domain EAGVAQSPRYKIIEKRQSVAFWCNPISGHATLYWYQQILGQGPKLLIQFQNNGVVDDSQLPKDRFSAERLKGVDSTLKIQPAKLEDSAVYLCASSPSRAQGGNTIYFGEGSWLTVV.

The CDR3 is CASSLEGGSKGDTQYF. CDR3 coding DNA: TGTGCCAGCAGCTTAGAGGGCGGGAGCAAGGGAGATACGCAGTATTTT. The chain employs TRBV7-2 and TRBJ2-3; TRBD2 matches at 7 bases. CDR3 length: 16 residues. Losses at the gene ends were 1 base for V and 5 bases for J; bases not matched to a gene: 9. Germline CDR1 reads SGHTA; CDR2 reads FQGNSA.

This sequence joins TRBV24-1 and TRBJ2-1; the D is unclear. This CDR3 has 16 residues. Looked up from germline, CDR1 is KGHDR and CDR2 is SFDVKD. V was cut by 4 bases and J by 3 bases, with 15 bases left in between. CDR3 nucleotide sequence: TGTGCCACCAGTGACAGGATCCCCGCAAGCTACAATGAGCAGTTCTTC. This encodes CATSDRIPASYNEQFF.

This chain links TRBV20-1 with TRBJ2-7; D not resolved. V was shortened by 6 bases and J by 6 bases, with 9 bases between the two germline ends. This CDR3 region has 10 residues. Germline lookup yields CDR1 DFQATT and CDR2 SNEGSKA (reference sequence). CDR3 sequence reads: CSALGSEQYF. DNA of the CDR3: TGCAGTGCGCTAGGATCCGAGCAGTACTTC.

This chain links TRBV2 with TRBJ2-1; 8 nucleotides match TRBD2. CDR3 length equals 13 residues. From germline, CDR1 is SNHLY and CDR2 FYNNEI. V lost 4 bases, J lost 6 bases, and 2 bases stayed unmatched. The CDR3 here is CASSGTSPNEQFF. The CDR3 region has the DNA TGTGCCAGCAGTGGGACTAGCCCCAATGAGCAGTTCTTC. The entire variable domain, with the rest obtained from reference TRBV2 and TRBJ2-1, is as follows: EPEVTQTPSHQVTQMGQEVILRCVPISNHLYFYWYRQILGQKVEFLVSFYNNEISEKSEIFDDQFSVERPDGSNFTLKIRSTKLEDSAMYFCASSGTSPNEQFFGPGTRLTVL.

J is TRBJ2-5 and V is TRBV28; D not certain. The CDR3 is 12 residues long. Germline V gene data show CDR1 as MDHEN and CDR2 as SYDVKM. V dropped 5 bases and J dropped 5 bases, with 9 bases sitting between them. The CDR3 protein is CASSPELETQYF. The CDR3, as DNA: TGTGCCAGCAGTCCCGAACTGGAGACCCAGTACTTC.